These 3 T cell receptor beta chains were sequenced from one sample in a study of Ad26.COV2.S vaccination and SARS-CoV-2 variants. Produced via immunoSEQ multiplex PCR; TCRdb's table is partial and in-frame only. The table records 200,000 to 250,000 clones, 70% to 90% of them present only once. The treatment is: some 20 received Ad26.COV2.S at low or high dose, single or two shots; about 5 received placebo; per-sample allocation not given. Vaccine and placebo recipients were sampled on day 63 after the first injection. Specimen: peripheral blood, collected in a trial of Ad26.COV2.S vaccine versus placebo. Receptors originate from a person between 18 and 65 years old who received the Ad26.COV2.S COVID-19 vaccine or a placebo.

This clone was seen a single time. At one of its ends the junction is not consistent with the germline gene, which may arise from a read error. The chain uses TRBV4-2 and TRBJ1-5; the match to TRBD1 covers 9 bases. Germline V gives CDR1 LGHNA, CDR2 YNFKEQ. This CDR3 is built from 16 residues. In nucleotides, the CDR3 is TGTGCCAGCAGCAAAGAGCGGGACAGGGTGGAAAAACCCCAGCATTTT. Translating gives CASSKERDRVEKPQHF.

Only one count was recorded for this clone. The gene calls are TRBV11-3 and TRBJ2-3; D is perhaps TRBD1 (5 bases). Germline V lookup: CDR1 SGHNT, CDR2 YENEEA. This CDR3 contains 15 residues. V shed 1 base and J shed 1 base, with 9 bases lying between them. In DNA form, the CDR3 reads TGTGCCAGCAGCTTAGGTGGCAGGGGCACAGATACGCAGTATTTT. It encodes CASSLGGRGTDTQYF.

The chain is built from TRBV15 and TRBJ2-1, with 7 bases identical to TRBD2. CDR1 LNHNV and CDR2 YYDKDF come from the germline V gene (reference sequence). The trim removed 0 bases at V and 10 bases at J, leaving 6 bases unmatched. The CDR3 is 14 amino acids. CDR3 nucleotides: TGTGCCACCAGCAGAGATCTGGGGGGGATCGAGCAGTTCTTC. Its translation: CATSRDLGGIEQFF.